This T cell receptor beta chain stems from a study of shared clonotypes between healthy human individuals. Overall study: Samples came from a couple of female and a few male donors aged 18 to 49.

Overall study findings and caveats: Measured sharing among donors was expected to vary with sequencing depth.

This CDR3 comprises 16 residues. In the case of this clone: Its target is not known.

Healthy and HIV-negative, the adult donors had no recent acute infections or vaccinations. Original processing methods: In the immunoSEQ data, sequences were junction-only and lacked quality scores, so filtering differed. Assay: immunoSEQ multiplex PCR; the TCRdb copy retains only in-frame clones and omits some. Clone size and V and J calls were adopted from that table, with D and trimming inferred from the DNA. The sample includes some 1.4 million clones, roughly 96% of them seen just once. This sequence was found in a man aged 30 to 45 in good health. The sequenced material came from naive CD4+ T cells sorted from blood. Subset: CD45RA+ positively selected. The rearrangement uses TRBV21-1 and TRBJ2-2; the table names TRBD1, a call not compared with the DNA. TRBV21-1 is a pseudogene segment. DNA of the CDR3: TGTGCCAGCAGCAGCCAGGGGGTGGGAAACACCGGGGAGCTGTTTTTT. Translated, it gives CASSSQGVGNTGELFF.